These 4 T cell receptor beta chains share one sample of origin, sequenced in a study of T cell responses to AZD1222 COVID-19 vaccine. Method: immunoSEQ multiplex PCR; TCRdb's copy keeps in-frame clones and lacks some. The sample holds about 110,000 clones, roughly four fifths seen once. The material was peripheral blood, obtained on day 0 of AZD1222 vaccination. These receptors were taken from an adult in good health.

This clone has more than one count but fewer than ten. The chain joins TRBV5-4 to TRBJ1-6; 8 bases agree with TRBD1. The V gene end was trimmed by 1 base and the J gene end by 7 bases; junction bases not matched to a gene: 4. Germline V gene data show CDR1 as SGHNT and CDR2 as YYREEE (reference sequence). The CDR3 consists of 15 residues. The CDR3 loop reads CASSLRTGSNSPLHF. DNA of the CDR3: TGTGCCAGCAGCTTGCGGACAGGGTCGAATTCACCCCTCCACTTT.

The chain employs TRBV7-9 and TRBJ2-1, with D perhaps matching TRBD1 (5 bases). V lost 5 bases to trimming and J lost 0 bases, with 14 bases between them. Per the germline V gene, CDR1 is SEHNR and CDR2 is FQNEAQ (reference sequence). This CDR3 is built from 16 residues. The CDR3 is CASSPMGRDSYNEQFF. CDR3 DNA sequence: TGTGCCAGCAGCCCAATGGGCAGGGACTCCTACAATGAGCAGTTCTTC.

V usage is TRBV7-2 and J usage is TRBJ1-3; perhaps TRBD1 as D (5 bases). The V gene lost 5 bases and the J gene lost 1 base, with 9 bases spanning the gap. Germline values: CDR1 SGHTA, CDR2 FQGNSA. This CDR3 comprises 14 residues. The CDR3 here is CASSPGFSGNTIYF. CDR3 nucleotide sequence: TGTGCCAGCAGCCCAGGGTTTTCTGGAAACACCATATATTTT.

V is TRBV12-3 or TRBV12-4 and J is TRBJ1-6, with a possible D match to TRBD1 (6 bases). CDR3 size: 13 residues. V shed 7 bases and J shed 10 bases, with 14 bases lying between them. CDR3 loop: CASKRGVNSPLHF. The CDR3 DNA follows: TGTGCCAGCAAAAGGGGGGTAAACTCACCCCTCCACTTT.